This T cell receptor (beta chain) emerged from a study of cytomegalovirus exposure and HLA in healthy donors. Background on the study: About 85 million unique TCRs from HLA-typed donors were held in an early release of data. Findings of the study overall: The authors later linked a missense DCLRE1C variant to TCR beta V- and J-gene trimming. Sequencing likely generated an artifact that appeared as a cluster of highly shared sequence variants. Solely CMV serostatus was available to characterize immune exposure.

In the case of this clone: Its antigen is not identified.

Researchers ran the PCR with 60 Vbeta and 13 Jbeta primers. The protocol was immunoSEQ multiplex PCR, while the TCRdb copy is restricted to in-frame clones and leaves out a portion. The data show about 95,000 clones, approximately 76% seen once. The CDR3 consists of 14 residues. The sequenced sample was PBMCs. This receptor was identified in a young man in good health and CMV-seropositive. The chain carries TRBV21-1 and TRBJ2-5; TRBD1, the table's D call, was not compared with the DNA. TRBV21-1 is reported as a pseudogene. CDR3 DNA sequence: TGTGCCAGCAGCAAAGCAACAGACCAAGAGACCCAGTACTTC. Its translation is CASSKATDQETQYF.